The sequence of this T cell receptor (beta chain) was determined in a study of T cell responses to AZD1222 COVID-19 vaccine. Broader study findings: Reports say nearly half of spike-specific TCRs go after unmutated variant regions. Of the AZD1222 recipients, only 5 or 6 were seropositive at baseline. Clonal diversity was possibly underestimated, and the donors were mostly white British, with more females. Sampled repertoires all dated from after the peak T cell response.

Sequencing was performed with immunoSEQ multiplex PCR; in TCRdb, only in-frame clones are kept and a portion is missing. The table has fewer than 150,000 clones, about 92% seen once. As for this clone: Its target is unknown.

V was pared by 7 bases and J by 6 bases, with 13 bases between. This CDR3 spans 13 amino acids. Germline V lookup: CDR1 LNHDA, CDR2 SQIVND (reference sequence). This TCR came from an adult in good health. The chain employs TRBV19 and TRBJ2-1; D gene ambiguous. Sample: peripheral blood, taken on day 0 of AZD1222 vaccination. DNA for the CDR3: TGTGCCAGTATGATGGGTCGCGTCAATGAGCAGTTCTTC. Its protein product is CASMMGRVNEQFF.